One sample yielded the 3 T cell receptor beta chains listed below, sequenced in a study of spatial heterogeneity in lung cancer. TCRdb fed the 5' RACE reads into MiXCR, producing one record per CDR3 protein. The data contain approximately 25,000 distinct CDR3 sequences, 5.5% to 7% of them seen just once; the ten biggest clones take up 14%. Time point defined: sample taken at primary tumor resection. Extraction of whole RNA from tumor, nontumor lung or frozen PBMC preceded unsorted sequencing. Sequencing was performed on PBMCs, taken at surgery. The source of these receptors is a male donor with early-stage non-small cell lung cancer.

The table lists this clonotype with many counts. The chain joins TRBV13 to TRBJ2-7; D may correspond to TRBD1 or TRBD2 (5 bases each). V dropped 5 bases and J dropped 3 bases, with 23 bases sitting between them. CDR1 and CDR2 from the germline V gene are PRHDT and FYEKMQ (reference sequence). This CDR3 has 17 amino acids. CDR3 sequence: CASSRTRGVRPHYEQYF. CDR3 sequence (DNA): TGTGCCAGCAGCCGTACCCGGGGCGTCAGACCCCACTACGAGCAGTACTTC. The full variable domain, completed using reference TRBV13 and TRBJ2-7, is AAGVIQSPRHLIKEKRETATLKCYPIPRHDTVYWYQQGPGQDPQFLISFYEKMQSDKGSIPDRFSAQQFSDYHSELNMSSLELGDSALYFCASSRTRGVRPHYEQYFGPGTRLTVT.

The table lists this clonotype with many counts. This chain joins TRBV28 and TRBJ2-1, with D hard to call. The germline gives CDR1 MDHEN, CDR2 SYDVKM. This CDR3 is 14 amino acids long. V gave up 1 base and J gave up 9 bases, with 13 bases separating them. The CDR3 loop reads CASSLFFDAAEQFF. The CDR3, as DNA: TGTGCCAGCAGTTTATTCTTCGACGCCGCTGAGCAGTTCTTC.

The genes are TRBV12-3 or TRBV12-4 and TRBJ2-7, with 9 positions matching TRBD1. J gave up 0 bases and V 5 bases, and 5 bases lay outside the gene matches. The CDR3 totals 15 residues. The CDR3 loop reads CASSTTGGGSYEQYF. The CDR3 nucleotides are TGTGCCAGCAGTACGACAGGGGGAGGCTCCTACGAGCAGTACTTC.